A single T cell receptor beta chain is shown here with its context. The record originates from a study of cytomegalovirus exposure and HLA in healthy donors. The PCR was carried out with 60 Vbeta primers and 13 Jbeta primers. The method was immunoSEQ multiplex PCR; TCRdb's version includes in-frame clones alone and lacks a portion of them. Counted here are around 110,000 clones, 77% occurring once; the ten biggest clones make up 4% to 5%. This CDR3 has 15 amino acids. The V segment lost 7 bases and the J segment 2 bases; nucleotides outside the gene matches: 3. Germline V gives CDR1 SGHVS, CDR2 FQNEAQ.

Sample: PBMCs. The receptor was isolated from a male donor in good health and CMV-seronegative. The rearrangement uses TRBV7-8 and TRBJ2-7; 15 positions agree with TRBD2. The CDR3 DNA follows: TGTGCCAGCACCGGACTAGCGGGGGGGACCTACGAGCAGTACTTC. Its translation is CASTGLAGGTYEQYF.